The 13 T cell receptor beta chains below all came from one sample that was sequenced in a study of PD-1 blockade in mismatch repair-deficient tumors. Clones were read by immunoSEQ multiplex PCR, and TCRdb kept only the in-frame ones, dropping some. The table lists some 100,000 clones, 82% of them singletons, with approximately 6.5% in the top ten. This specimen consisted of peripheral blood, obtained approximately 35 weeks after starting pembrolizumab. Receptors originate from an adult with mismatch repair-deficient cancer.

The V call is TRBV15, the J call TRBJ2-6; the D is unclear. The length of the CDR3 is 12 residues. Trimming took 6 bases from V and 1 from J, leaving 1 base between them. Germline values: CDR1 LNHNV, CDR2 YYDKDF (reference sequence). For the CDR3, the DNA is TGTGCCACCAGGTCTGGGGCCAACGTCCTGACTTTC. Translation gives CATRSGANVLTF. The whole variable domain, remainder taken from reference TRBV15 and TRBJ2-6, is DAMVIQNPRYQVTQFGKPVTLSCSQTLNHNVMYWYQQKSSQAPKLLFHYYDKDFNNEADTPDNFQSRRPNTSFCFLDIRSPGLGDTAMYLCATRSGANVLTFGAGSRLTVL.

The chain combines TRBV15 with TRBJ1-1, with D hard to call. This CDR3 spans 14 amino acids. The germline V gene encodes CDR1 LNHNV and CDR2 YYDKDF (reference sequence). Trimming left V 1 base short and J 6 bases short, with 12 bases between. Here the CDR3 DNA reads TGTGCCACCAGCAGAGTTATTGCGACCCCTGAAGCTTTCTTT. Its protein is CATSRVIATPEAFF.

The chain couples TRBV7-9 to TRBJ2-4, with 10 bases lining up with TRBD2. Looked up from germline, CDR1 is SEHNR and CDR2 is FQNEAQ (reference sequence). This CDR3 region has 17 residues. The ends lost 5 bases at V and 0 bases at J; junction bases unmatched: 7. Here the CDR3 reads CASSHGLAGEAKNIQYF. DNA for the CDR3: TGTGCCAGCAGCCACGGGCTAGCGGGAGAAGCCAAAAACATTCAGTACTTC.

This clone has more than one count but fewer than ten. This CDR3 is CASSLVPTSPYTF. CDR3 DNA: TGTGCCAGCAGCTTGGTTCCGACGTCCCCCTACACCTTC. The gene calls are TRBV5-5 and TRBJ1-2, with D hard to call. CDR1 is SGHKS, CDR2 YYEKEE, per germline (reference sequence). V shed 0 bases and J shed 10 bases, with 13 bases lying between them. The CDR3 runs 13 residues.

V and J are TRBV2 and TRBJ2-3, with 11 bases identical to TRBD1. Germline lookup yields CDR1 SNHLY and CDR2 FYNNEI. V lost 6 bases, J lost 2 bases, and 4 bases stayed unmatched. The CDR3 runs 15 residues. The CDR3 bases are TGTGCCAGCAGCGGGGGACAGGGGGACACAGATACGCAGTATTTT. This sequence encodes CASSGGQGDTDTQYF.

The chain has TRBV6-5 and TRBJ1-5; the match to TRBD1 covers 9 bases. The CDR3 loop spans 16 amino acids. Germline V gene data show CDR1 as MNHEY and CDR2 as SVGAGI. The junction had 5 bases not matched to a gene; V was cut back by 2 bases and J by 3 bases. In DNA, the CDR3 is TGTGCCAGCAGTTACGTTGGGACAGGGCCCAATCAGCCCCAGCATTTT. Its protein product is CASSYVGTGPNQPQHF.

The chain recombines TRBV19 with TRBJ2-7; 13 nucleotides line up with TRBD2. Germline V gene data show CDR1 as LNHDA and CDR2 as SQIVND (reference sequence). The V gene end was trimmed by 7 bases and the J gene end by 5 bases; junction bases not matched to a gene: 8. The CDR3 runs 15 residues. CDR3 nucleotide sequence: TGTGCCAGTACCGGAACTAGCGGGAGGGCCCACGAGCAGTACTTC. Protein product: CASTGTSGRAHEQYF.

This sequence joins TRBV7-8 and TRBJ2-7; D gene ambiguous. The germline V and J ends were trimmed by 0 bases and 6 bases, with 9 bases remaining between them. CDR1 is SGHVS and CDR2 is FQNEAQ in the germline V gene. This CDR3 has 13 residues. The CDR3 sequence is CASSLAEGSEQYF. The CDR3 DNA is TGTGCCAGCAGCTTAGCCGAAGGGTCCGAGCAGTACTTC.

The chain couples TRBV11-1 to TRBJ2-7; D not resolved. V shed 8 bases and J shed 2 bases, with 10 bases lying between them. The CDR3 loop spans 12 amino acids. Per germline, CDR1 SGHAT and CDR2 FQDESV (reference sequence). CDR3 sequence: CASGKSAYEQYF. The CDR3, as DNA: TGTGCCAGCGGCAAATCAGCCTACGAGCAGTACTTC.

The chain employs TRBV19 and TRBJ2-1; D uncertain. Trimming removed 6 bases from V and 2 bases from J, with 17 bases in between. The CDR3 covers 16 residues. The V gene's germline CDR1 is LNHDA and CDR2 SQIVND (reference sequence). The CDR3 bases are TGTGCCAGTAGACCTAGTGCGACGGTACCCTACAATGAGCAGTTCTTC. This translates into CASRPSATVPYNEQFF.

The chain combines TRBV6-6 with TRBJ1-1; D gene ambiguous. Germline assignment: CDR1 MNHNY and CDR2 SVGAGI (reference sequence). Trimming left V 2 bases short and J 6 bases short, with 10 bases between. This CDR3 has 13 residues. The CDR3 nucleotides are TGTGCCAGCAGTTACCAACACGCCGCTGAAGCTTTCTTT. This translates into CASSYQHAAEAFF.

The chain has TRBV5-6 and TRBJ1-1; no clear D gene. Germline CDR1 and CDR2: SGHDT and YYEEEE. Deletions cut 0 bases from V and 7 bases from J, with 7 bases between. The CDR3 runs 12 residues. For the CDR3, the DNA is TGTGCCAGCAGCTTGGGGAGATATGAAGCTTTCTTT. This codes for CASSLGRYEAFF.

The chain couples TRBV5-4 to TRBJ2-1; unclear D gene. Between the trimmed V and J ends, which lost 4 bases and 7 bases, there was a span of 15 bases. The CDR3 runs to 14 residues. Looked up from germline, CDR1 is SGHNT and CDR2 is YYREEE (reference sequence). CDR3: CASSPARILNEQFF. CDR3 DNA: TGTGCCAGCAGCCCGGCGCGGATACTTAATGAGCAGTTCTTC.